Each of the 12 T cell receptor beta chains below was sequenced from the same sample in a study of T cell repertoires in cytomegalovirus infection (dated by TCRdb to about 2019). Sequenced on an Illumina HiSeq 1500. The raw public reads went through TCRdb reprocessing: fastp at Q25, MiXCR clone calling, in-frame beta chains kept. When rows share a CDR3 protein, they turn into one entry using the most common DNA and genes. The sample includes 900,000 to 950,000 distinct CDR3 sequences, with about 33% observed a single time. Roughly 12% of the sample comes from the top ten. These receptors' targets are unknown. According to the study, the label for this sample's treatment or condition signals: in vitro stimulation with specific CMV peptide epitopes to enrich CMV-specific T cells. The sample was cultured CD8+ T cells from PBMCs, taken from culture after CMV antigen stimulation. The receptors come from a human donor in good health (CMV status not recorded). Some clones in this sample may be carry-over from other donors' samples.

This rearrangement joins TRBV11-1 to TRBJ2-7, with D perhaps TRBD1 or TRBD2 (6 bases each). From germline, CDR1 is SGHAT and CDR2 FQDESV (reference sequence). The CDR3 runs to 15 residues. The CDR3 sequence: CAGSLGGTISYEQYV. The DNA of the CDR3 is TGTGCCGGCAGCTTAGGGGGGACCATCTCCTACGAGCAGTACGTC.

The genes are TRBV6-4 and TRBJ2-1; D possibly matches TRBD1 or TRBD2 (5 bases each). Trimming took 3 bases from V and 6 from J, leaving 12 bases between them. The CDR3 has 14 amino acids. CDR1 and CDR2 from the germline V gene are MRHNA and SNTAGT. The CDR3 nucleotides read TGTGCCAGCAGTGATGCCAGGGAGTCCAATGAGCAGTTCTTC. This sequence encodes CASSDARESNEQFF.

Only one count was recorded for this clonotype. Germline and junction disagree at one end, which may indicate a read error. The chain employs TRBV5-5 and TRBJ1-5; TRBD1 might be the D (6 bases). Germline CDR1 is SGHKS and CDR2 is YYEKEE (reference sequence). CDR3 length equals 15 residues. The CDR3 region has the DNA TGTGCCAGCGGCTTGTACAGGGATAATAGTCAGCCCCAGCATTTT. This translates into CASGLYRDNSQPQHF.

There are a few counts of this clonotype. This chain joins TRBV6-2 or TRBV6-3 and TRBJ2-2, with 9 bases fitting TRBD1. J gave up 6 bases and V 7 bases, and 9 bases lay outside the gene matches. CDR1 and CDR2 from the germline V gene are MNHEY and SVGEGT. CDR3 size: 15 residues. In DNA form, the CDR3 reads TGTGCCAGCACCTCGGGGACAGGGACGGCCGGGGAGCTGTTTTTT. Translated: CASTSGTGTAGELFF.

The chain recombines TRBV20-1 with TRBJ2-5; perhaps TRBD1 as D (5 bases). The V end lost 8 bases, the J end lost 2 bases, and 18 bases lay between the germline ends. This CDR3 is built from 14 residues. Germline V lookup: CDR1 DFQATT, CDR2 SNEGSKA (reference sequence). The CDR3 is CSFFAGKTQETQYF. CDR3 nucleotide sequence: TGCAGTTTTTTTGCAGGGAAAACTCAAGAGACCCAGTACTTC.

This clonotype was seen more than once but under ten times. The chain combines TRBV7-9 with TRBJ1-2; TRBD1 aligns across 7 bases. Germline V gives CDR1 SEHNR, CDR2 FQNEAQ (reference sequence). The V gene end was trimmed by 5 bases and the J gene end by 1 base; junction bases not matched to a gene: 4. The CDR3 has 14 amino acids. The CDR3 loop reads CASSTPGGNYGYTF. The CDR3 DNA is TGTGCCAGCAGCACACCAGGGGGTAACTATGGCTACACCTTC. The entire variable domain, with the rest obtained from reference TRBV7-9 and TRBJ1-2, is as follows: DTGVSQNPRHKITKRGQNVTFRCDPISEHNRLYWYRQTLGQGPEFLTYFQNEAQLEKSRLLSDRFSAERPKGSFSTLEIQRTEQGDSAMYLCASSTPGGNYGYTFGSGTRLTVV.

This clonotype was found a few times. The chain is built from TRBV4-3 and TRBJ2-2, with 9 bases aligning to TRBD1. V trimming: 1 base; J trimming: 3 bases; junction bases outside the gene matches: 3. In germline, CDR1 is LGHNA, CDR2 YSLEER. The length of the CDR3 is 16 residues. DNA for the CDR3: TGCGCCAGCAGCCAAGGGACAGGGGAGGACACCGGGGAGCTGTTTTTT. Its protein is CASSQGTGEDTGELFF.

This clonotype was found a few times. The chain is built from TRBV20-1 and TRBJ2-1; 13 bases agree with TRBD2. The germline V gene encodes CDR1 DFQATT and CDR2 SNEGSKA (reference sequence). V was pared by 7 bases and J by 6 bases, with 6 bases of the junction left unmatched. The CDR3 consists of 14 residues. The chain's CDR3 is CSVLRLAGGNEQFF. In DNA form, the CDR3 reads TGCAGTGTCCTACGACTAGCGGGGGGCAATGAGCAGTTCTTC.

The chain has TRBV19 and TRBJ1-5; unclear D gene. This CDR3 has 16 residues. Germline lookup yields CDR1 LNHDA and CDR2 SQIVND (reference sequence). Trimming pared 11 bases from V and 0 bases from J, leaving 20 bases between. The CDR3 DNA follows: TGTGCCTGCCGCGGAGGCTTACTTTATAGCAATCAGCCCCAGCATTTT. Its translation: CACRGGLLYSNQPQHF. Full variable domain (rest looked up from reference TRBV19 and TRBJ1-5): DGGITQSPKYLFRKEGQNVTLSCEQNLNHDAMYWYRQDPGQGLRLIYYSQIVNDFQKGDIAEGYSVSREKKESFPLTVTSAQKNPTAFYLCACRGGLLYSNQPQHFGDGTRLSIL.

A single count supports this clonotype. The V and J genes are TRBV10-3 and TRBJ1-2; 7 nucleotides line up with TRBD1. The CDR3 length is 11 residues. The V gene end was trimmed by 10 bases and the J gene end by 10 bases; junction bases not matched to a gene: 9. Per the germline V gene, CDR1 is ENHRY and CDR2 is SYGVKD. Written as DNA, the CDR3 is TGTGCCACCGAAACAGACAGGGCCTACACCTTC. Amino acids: CATETDRAYTF.

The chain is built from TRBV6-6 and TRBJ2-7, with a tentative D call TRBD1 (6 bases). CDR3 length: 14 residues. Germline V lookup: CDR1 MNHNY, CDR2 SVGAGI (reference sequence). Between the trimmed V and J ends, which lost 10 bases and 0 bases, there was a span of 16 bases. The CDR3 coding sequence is TGTGCCACCCAGGACAGCTATATCTCCTACGAGCAGTACTTC. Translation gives CATQDSYISYEQYF.

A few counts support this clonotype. The CDR3 spells CASSVGPGPGYTF. As DNA, the CDR3 is TGTGCCAGCAGTGTCGGTCCAGGGCCTGGCTACACCTTC. The rearrangement joins TRBV27 to TRBJ1-2, with D tentatively TRBD1 (5 bases). V shed 5 bases and J shed 7 bases, with 14 bases lying between them. Per germline, CDR1 MNHEY and CDR2 SMNVEV (reference sequence). The CDR3 totals 13 residues.